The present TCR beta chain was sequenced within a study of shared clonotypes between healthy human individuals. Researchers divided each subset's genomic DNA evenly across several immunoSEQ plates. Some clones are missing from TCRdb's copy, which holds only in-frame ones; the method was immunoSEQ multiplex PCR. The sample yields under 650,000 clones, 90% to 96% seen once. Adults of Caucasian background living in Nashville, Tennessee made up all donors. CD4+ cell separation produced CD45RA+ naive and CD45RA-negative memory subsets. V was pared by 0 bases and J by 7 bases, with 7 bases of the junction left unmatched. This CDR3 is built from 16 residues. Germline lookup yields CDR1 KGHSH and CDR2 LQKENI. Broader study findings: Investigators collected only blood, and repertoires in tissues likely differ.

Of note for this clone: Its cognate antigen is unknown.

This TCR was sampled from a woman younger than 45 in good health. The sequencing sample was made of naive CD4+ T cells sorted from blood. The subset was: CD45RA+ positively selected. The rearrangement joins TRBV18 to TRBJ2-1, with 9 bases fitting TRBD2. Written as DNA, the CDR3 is TGTGCCAGCTCACCACCCTGGCGGGAGGGGTGGAATGAGCAGTTCTTC. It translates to CASSPPWREGWNEQFF.